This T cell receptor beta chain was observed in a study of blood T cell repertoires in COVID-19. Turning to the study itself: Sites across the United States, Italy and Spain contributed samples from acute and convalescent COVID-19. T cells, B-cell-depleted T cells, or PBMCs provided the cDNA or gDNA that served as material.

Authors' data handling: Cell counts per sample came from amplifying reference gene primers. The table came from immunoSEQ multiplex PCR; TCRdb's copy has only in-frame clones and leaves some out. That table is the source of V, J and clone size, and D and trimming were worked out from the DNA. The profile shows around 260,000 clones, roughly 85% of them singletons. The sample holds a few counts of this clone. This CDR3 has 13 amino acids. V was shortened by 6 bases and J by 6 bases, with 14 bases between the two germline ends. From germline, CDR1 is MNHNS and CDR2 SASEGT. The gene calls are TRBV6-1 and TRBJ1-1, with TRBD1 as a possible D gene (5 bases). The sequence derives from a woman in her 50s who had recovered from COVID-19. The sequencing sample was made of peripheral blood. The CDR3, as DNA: TGTGCCAGCAGCGCGAGGGGAGGGGCTGAAGCTTTCTTT. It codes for CASSARGGAEAFF.